These T cell receptor beta chains were read from a single sample in a study of technical replicates of blood from a handful of donors. Data came from immunoSEQ multiplex PCR; TCRdb stores just in-frame clones and leaves some out. The table has roughly 50,000 clones, about 96% seen once. What was sequenced was PBMCs. Receptor source: a human donor in good health. Some clones in this sample may be carry-over from other donors' samples. Each CDR3 is given with its conserved first and last residue. The D gene is left open where the match is weak. Clone size is stated in some rows and not others, as once, few, many or a class when expanded.

j_call,d_call,cdr3_length,v_call,clone_size,cdr3_nt,cdr3_aa
TRBJ2-1,TRBD2,15,TRBV7-2,-,TGTGCCAGCAGAGTGGGCGGGGGCTCCTACAATGAGCAGTTCTTC,CASRVGGGSYNEQFF
TRBJ2-4,-,17,TRBV7-8,-,TGTGCCAGCAGCTCGACTCGCTTCAGGGATCCCAAAAACATTCAGTACTTC,CASSSTRFRDPKNIQYF
TRBJ2-6,-,16,TRBV30,-,TGTGCCTGGAATAGGGGGAGTGGCGCCGGGGCCAACGTCCTGACTTTC,CAWNRGSGAGANVLTF
TRBJ1-1,-,13,TRBV18,-,TGTGCCGGGCGACAGGAACCGAACACTGAAGCTTTCTTT,CAGRQEPNTEAFF
TRBJ1-1,-,14,TRBV30,-,TGTGCCTGGAGTCGTCGCCGGGGGTCCACTGAAGCTTTCTTT,CAWSRRRGSTEAFF
TRBJ2-6,TRBD1,19,TRBV5-6,once,TGTGCCAGCAGCTGGAGCCGGGACAGCAGATTCTCTGGGGCCAACGTCCTGACTTTC,CASSWSRDSRFSGANVLTF
TRBJ1-2,TRBD1,16,TRBV5-1,-,TGCGCCAGCAGCTCCCGAGGGACAGGGAACAACTATGGCTACACCTTC,CASSSRGTGNNYGYTF
TRBJ1-2,TRBD1,14,TRBV7-9,-,TGTGCCAGCAGCTCAGGACAGGGGCCCTATGGCTACACCTTC,CASSSGQGPYGYTF
TRBJ1-2,TRBD1,14,TRBV6-5,-,TGTGCCAGCAGTGGCCCGTCGGACAGGGGACGCTACACCTTC,CASSGPSDRGRYTF
TRBJ1-2,-,11,TRBV6-5,once,TGTGCCAGCGGCGGGGGCCGCGGCTACACCTTC,CASGGGRGYTF
TRBJ1-5,-,12,TRBV6-5,-,TGTGCCAGCAAGAACGGTAATCAGCCCCAGCATTTT,CASKNGNQPQHF
TRBJ1-1,-,16,TRBV5-4,-,TGTGCCAGCAGCGCGGACAGAGTTACCATGAACACTGAAGCTTTCTTT,CASSADRVTMNTEAFF
TRBJ2-5,TRBD2,18,TRBV5-1,-,TGCGCCAGCAGCCGGGGGTCTAGCGGGGCCTCGGGGCAAGAGACCCAGTACTTC,CASSRGSSGASGQETQYF
TRBJ1-5,TRBD1,14,TRBV2,-,TGTGCCAGCAGTGTATCACAGGGGAATCAGCCCCAGCATTTT,CASSVSQGNQPQHF
TRBJ2-5,TRBD2,18,TRBV4-1,-,TGCGCCAGCAGCCAGGGAAGACTAGCGGGAAGTCGGCAAGAGACCCAGTACTTC,CASSQGRLAGSRQETQYF
TRBJ1-1,-,15,TRBV4-3,-,TGCGCCAGCAGCCAAGATCGTCCGGGGTTGGCTGAAGCTTTCTTT,CASSQDRPGLAEAFF
TRBJ2-1,-,13,TRBV11-3,-,TGTGCCAGCAGCTTAGGGGGGCCGACTGAGCAGTTCTTC,CASSLGGPTEQFF
TRBJ2-1,TRBD2,14,TRBV15,-,TGTGCCACGACGGGGGGGGACACCTACAATGAGCAGTTCTTC,CATTGGDTYNEQFF
TRBJ1-1,TRBD1,15,TRBV19,-,TGTGCCAGTAGTACCTGGACAGGCTTGAACACTGAAGCTTTCTTT,CASSTWTGLNTEAFF
TRBJ2-1,-,17,TRBV21-1,-,TGTGCCAGCAGCTCGCCAGGACTAGCGGGGACGTACAATGAGCAGTTCTTC,CASSSPGLAGTYNEQFF
TRBJ1-1,-,12,TRBV6-6,-,TGTGCCAGCAGTTACTGGCAGGCCTCGGCTTTCTTT,CASSYWQASAFF
TRBJ1-4,TRBD1,15,TRBV7-8,-,TGTGCCAGCAGCCCGGGACAGTCCTTTAATGAAAAACTGTTTTTT,CASSPGQSFNEKLFF
TRBJ2-7,TRBD2,17,TRBV7-2,-,TGTGCCAGCAGCTTGGGGCGGGGGGGCCCCCTCTCCTACGAGCAGTACTTC,CASSLGRGGPLSYEQYF
TRBJ1-5,-,11,TRBV6-1,-,TGTGCCAGCAGTGGTCGAGGGCCCCAGCATTTT,CASSGRGPQHF
TRBJ2-1,TRBD2,15,TRBV11-3,once,TGTGCCAGCAGCTTAGGGACTAGCGGGAGTAATGAGCAGTTCTTC,CASSLGTSGSNEQFF
TRBJ2-1,-,14,TRBV7-3,-,TGTGCCAGCAGCTTACAGGGTTCCTACAATGAGCAGTTCTTC,CASSLQGSYNEQFF
TRBJ1-2,-,12,TRBV6-1,-,TGTGCCAGCAGTGCAGGGTTCTATGGCTACACCTTC,CASSAGFYGYTF
TRBJ1-1,-,13,TRBV11-1,-,TGTGCCAGCAGCAACCCCCCGGACACTGAAGCTTTCTTT,CASSNPPDTEAFF
TRBJ1-3,TRBD1,17,TRBV7-8,-,TGTGCCAGCAGCTTAGCGCTCCGACAGGGCGGTGGAAACACCATATATTTT,CASSLALRQGGGNTIYF
TRBJ1-2,-,14,TRBV29-1,-,TGCAGCGTCTCCCTGACAGATATTAACTATGGCTACACCTTC,CSVSLTDINYGYTF
TRBJ2-7,-,15,TRBV11-2,-,TGTGCCAGCAGCTTCGACCACGGGGAATCCTACGAGCAGTACTTC,CASSFDHGESYEQYF